The 27 T cell receptor beta chains below were found in one sample sequenced in a study of vaccination effects on CD4 cells after COVID-19. Their antigen targets remain unknown. After expansion with viral peptide pools in the ViraFEST assay, antigen-specific CD4+ T cells were sequenced. It was after approximately 11 days of culture that CD4+ T cells were isolated. None of the vaccinated had previously contracted SARS-CoV-2, and their nucleocapsid antibodies tested negative. Some clones are missing from TCRdb's copy, which holds only in-frame ones; the method was immunoSEQ multiplex PCR. The table includes tens of thousands of clones, around 70% detected once. Sequenced material: CD4+ T cells from PBMCs cultured with HCoV-NL63 spike peptides, taken before COVID-19 vaccination. All receptors come from a human donor who received a COVID-19 vaccine.

This chain links TRBV7-6 with TRBJ2-2; D unclear. CDR3 length: 17 amino acids. Germline CDR1 reads SGHVS; CDR2 reads FNYEAQ. Between the trimmed V and J ends, which lost 3 bases and 2 bases, there was a span of 16 bases. For the CDR3, the DNA is TGTGCCAGCAGCTTTATCCTCAAATCCGCTAACACCGGGGAGCTGTTTTTT. Encoded protein: CASSFILKSANTGELFF.

This clone appeared a few times. This chain uses TRBV27 with TRBJ1-5; D not resolved. Germline values: CDR1 MNHEY, CDR2 SMNVEV (reference sequence). With 6 bases removed from V and 4 bases from J, the gap between germline ends came to 13 bases. The length of the CDR3 is 14 residues. CDR3 amino acids: CASSPLGMNQPQHF. The CDR3 nucleotides read TGTGCCAGCAGCCCCTTAGGGATGAATCAGCCCCAGCATTTT.

This chain uses TRBV2 with TRBJ2-3; D remains ambiguous. V lost 3 bases, J lost 7 bases, and 14 bases lay in between. Germline assignment: CDR1 SNHLY and CDR2 FYNNEI. The CDR3 runs to 14 residues. Here the CDR3 reads CASSDILGKHTQYF. Here the CDR3 DNA reads TGTGCCAGCAGTGACATTCTGGGCAAACATACGCAGTATTTT.

The chain links TRBV5-1 to TRBJ1-2, with D unresolved. V dropped 4 bases and J dropped 0 bases, with 10 bases sitting between them. Germline CDR1 is SGHRS and CDR2 is YFSETQ. The CDR3 totals 14 residues. This chain's CDR3 is CASSPIGANYGYTF. DNA of the CDR3: TGCGCCAGCAGCCCTATTGGTGCTAACTATGGCTACACCTTC. The complete variable domain, with remaining parts taken from reference TRBV5-1 and TRBJ1-2, reads KAGVTQTPRYLIKTRGQQVTLSCSPISGHRSVSWYQQTPGQGLQFLFEYFSETQRNKGNFPGRFSGRQFSNSRSEMNVSTLELGDSALYLCASSPIGANYGYTFGSGTRLTVV.

The V gene is TRBV9, the J gene TRBJ2-1; tentatively, D is TRBD2 (7 bases). V was shortened by 4 bases and J by 2 bases, with 16 bases between the two germline ends. CDR3 size: 16 residues. CDR1 and CDR2 from the germline V gene are SGDLS and YYNGEE. DNA for the CDR3: TGTGCCAGCAGCCCCCAAAGGGGGGGCACCTACAATGAGCAGTTCTTC. Its translation is CASSPQRGGTYNEQFF.

V and J are TRBV28 and TRBJ1-4; tentatively, D is TRBD1 (5 bases). Germline V gene sequence: CDR1 MDHEN, CDR2 SYDVKM. This CDR3 is 15 amino acids long. Trimming shortened V by 1 base and J by 7 bases, and 13 bases separated the two germline ends. CDR3 nucleotides: TGTGCCAGCAGTTTATCGGGGGGTGGTAGTGAAAAACTGTTTTTT. Amino acids: CASSLSGGGSEKLFF.

The chain uses TRBV7-9 and TRBJ2-1; 10 positions agree with TRBD2. V shed 2 bases and J 5 bases; nucleotides not matched to a gene: 0. This CDR3 region has 14 residues. Germline V gives CDR1 SEHNR, CDR2 FQNEAQ (reference sequence). The CDR3 nucleotides are TGTGCCAGCAGCTTACTAGCGGGGGACAATGAGCAGTTCTTC. This codes for CASSLLAGDNEQFF.

This chain connects TRBV10-3 to TRBJ1-2; D is possibly TRBD1 (6 bases). CDR1 and CDR2 from the germline V gene are ENHRY and SYGVKD. V lost 5 bases and J lost 8, with 18 bases in between. This CDR3 is built from 14 residues. The CDR3 DNA sequence: TGTGCCATCAGTCCCGCCGGACAGTCGGCCGGCTACACCTTC. Amino acids: CAISPAGQSAGYTF.

This CDR3 reads CASSNKGGGVEKLFF. CDR3 in DNA: TGTGCCAGCAGTAATAAGGGTGGAGGGGTTGAAAAACTGTTTTTT. This rearrangement joins TRBV27 to TRBJ1-4; a weak D match, TRBD1 (5 bases). Deletions cut 5 bases from V and 7 bases from J, with 17 bases between. Germline CDR1 is MNHEY and CDR2 is SMNVEV (reference sequence). This CDR3 spans 15 amino acids.

The table lists this clone with a few counts. V is TRBV6-5 and J is TRBJ2-7, with 7 bases fitting TRBD1. With 5 bases clipped from V and 4 bases from J, the junction kept 8 bases outside the gene matches. The CDR3 consists of 14 residues. Germline lookup yields CDR1 MNHEY and CDR2 SVGAGI. CDR3 in amino acids: CASSTPGQTYEQYF. The CDR3 nucleotides read TGTGCCAGCAGTACCCCGGGACAGACTTACGAGCAGTACTTC.

The CDR3 sequence: CASSLVGYEQYF. CDR3 in DNA: TGTGCCAGCAGCTTAGTTGGATACGAGCAGTACTTC. This chain joins TRBV7-2 and TRBJ2-7; D unresolved. V dropped 1 base and J dropped 4 bases, with 5 bases sitting between them. Germline V lookup: CDR1 SGHTA, CDR2 FQGNSA. The CDR3 runs 12 residues.

The chain is built from TRBV28 and TRBJ1-6, with D perhaps TRBD1 (5 bases). Trimming pared 2 bases from V and 12 bases from J, leaving 26 bases between. Germline CDR1 MDHEN, CDR2 SYDVKM. The CDR3 sequence is 18 residues long. The CDR3 nucleotides are TGTGCCAGCAGTTTAGGTTCGGGGGTCCAGGATGTAGGAAGACCCCTCCACTTT. Its translation is CASSLGSGVQDVGRPLHF.

The chain is built from TRBV28 and TRBJ1-1; the match to TRBD1 covers 10 bases. CDR3 length: 14 amino acids. The V gene's germline CDR1 is MDHEN and CDR2 SYDVKM. V was clipped by 6 bases and J by 1 base; unmatched bases: 2. The DNA for the CDR3 is TGTGCCAGCAGCGGACAGGGGGGGAACACTGAAGCTTTCTTT. This translates into CASSGQGGNTEAFF.

The rearrangement joins TRBV5-1 to TRBJ2-3; a weak D match, TRBD1 (6 bases). Per the germline V gene, CDR1 is SGHRS and CDR2 is YFSETQ. The V end was cut by 4 bases, the J end by 3 bases, with 12 bases between. The CDR3 is 14 amino acids. The CDR3 protein is CASSLAQGTDTQYF. The CDR3 nucleotides read TGCGCCAGCAGCCTAGCACAGGGAACAGATACGCAGTATTTT.

V usage is TRBV18 and J usage is TRBJ1-1; tentatively, D is TRBD1 (5 bases). CDR3 length: 13 residues. Trimming removed 6 bases at V and 4 bases at J, with 12 bases between. Germline lookup yields CDR1 KGHSH and CDR2 LQKENI. CDR3 residues: CASSTAGGTEAFF. The DNA for the CDR3 is TGTGCCAGCTCCACCGCCGGGGGCACTGAAGCTTTCTTT. Supplemented by reference TRBV18 and TRBJ1-1, the full variable domain reads NAGVMQNPRHLVRRRGQEARLRCSPMKGHSHVYWYRQLPEEGLKFMVYLQKENIIDESGMPKERFSAEFPKEGPSILRIQQVVRGDSAAYFCASSTAGGTEAFFGQGTRLTVV.

In its sample, this clone was seen once. The genes are TRBV19 and TRBJ1-2; weak D call: TRBD1 (5 bases). Per germline, CDR1 LNHDA and CDR2 SQIVND (reference sequence). This CDR3 spans 13 amino acids. Deletions cut 1 base from V and 8 bases from J, with 11 bases between. CDR3: CASSIVGGYGYTF. CDR3 nucleotide sequence: TGTGCCAGTAGTATAGTGGGGGGGTACGGCTACACCTTC.

The V gene is TRBV3-1 (or the pseudogene TRBV3-2), the J gene TRBJ1-4, with 7 bases lining up with TRBD1. Germline values: CDR1 LGHDT, CDR2 YNNKEL (reference sequence). The trim removed 4 bases at V and 5 bases at J, leaving 1 base unmatched. The CDR3 runs 13 residues. CDR3 bases: TGTGCCAGCAGCCCGGGACAGAATGAAAAACTGTTTTTT. This sequence encodes CASSPGQNEKLFF.

This sequence joins TRBV2 and TRBJ2-7, with 7 bases aligning to TRBD2. After removal of 1 base from V and 3 bases from J, the junction contained 15 bases not matched to a gene. Germline CDR1 and CDR2: SNHLY and FYNNEI. There are 18 residues in the CDR3. The CDR3 DNA follows: TGTGCCAGCAGTGAAGTCCTGGTCCGGAGCGGGACCTACTACGAGCAGTACTTC. The encoded protein is CASSEVLVRSGTYYEQYF. Together with reference TRBV2 and TRBJ2-7, the CDR3 gives the full variable domain: EPEVTQTPSHQVTQMGQEVILRCVPISNHLYFYWYRQILGQKVEFLVSFYNNEISEKSEIFDDQFSVERPDGSNFTLKIRSTKLEDSAMYFCASSEVLVRSGTYYEQYFGPGTRLTVT.

The chain joins TRBV12-3 or TRBV12-4 to TRBJ1-1; maybe TRBD1 (6 bases). The CDR3 runs 13 residues. Trimming shortened V by 7 bases and J by 4 bases, and 13 bases separated the two germline ends. CDR3 in amino acids: CASTRTGFTEAFF. DNA for the CDR3: TGTGCCAGCACCCGAACAGGGTTCACTGAAGCTTTCTTT.

The genes are TRBV6-5 and TRBJ1-1; TRBD1 matches at 8 bases. Germline-derived CDR1 and CDR2 are MNHEY and SVGAGI. The V and J ends lost 10 bases and 5 bases, in that order; junction bases with no gene match: 9. The CDR3 is 13 residues long. This CDR3 is CATRRGLGTEAFF. CDR3 nucleotides: TGTGCCACGCGCAGGGGGCTAGGAACTGAAGCTTTCTTT.

This rearrangement joins TRBV3-1 (or the pseudogene TRBV3-2) to TRBJ1-2; weak D call: TRBD1 (5 bases). CDR1 LGHDT and CDR2 YNNKEL come from the germline V gene (reference sequence). There are 13 residues in the CDR3. The V end was cut by 1 base, the J end by 5 bases, with 8 bases between. The DNA of the CDR3 is TGTGCCAGCAGCCAAGCTGCAGGGTATGGCTACACCTTC. The encoded protein is CASSQAAGYGYTF.

The chain couples TRBV19 to TRBJ1-6; weak D call: TRBD1 (6 bases). The germline V gene encodes CDR1 LNHDA and CDR2 SQIVND (reference sequence). The CDR3 totals 15 residues. Trimming took 3 bases from V and 7 from J, leaving 13 bases between them. The CDR3 DNA follows: TGTGCCAGTAGTATGGGAGGGGGGCTCAATTCACCCCTCCACTTT. Residues: CASSMGGGLNSPLHF. Variable domain in full (rest from reference TRBV19 and TRBJ1-6): DGGITQSPKYLFRKEGQNVTLSCEQNLNHDAMYWYRQDPGQGLRLIYYSQIVNDFQKGDIAEGYSVSREKKESFPLTVTSAQKNPTAFYLCASSMGGGLNSPLHFGNGTRLTVT.

The chain combines TRBV7-9 with TRBJ1-2; D remains ambiguous. CDR1 and CDR2 from the germline V gene are SEHNR and FQNEAQ (reference sequence). CDR3 size: 13 residues. V shed 5 bases and J shed 7 bases, with 14 bases lying between them. The CDR3 is CASSPPGELGYTF. CDR3 nucleotide sequence: TGTGCCAGCAGCCCCCCCGGGGAACTTGGCTACACCTTC.

The chain employs TRBV19 and TRBJ1-2; D possibly corresponds to TRBD1 (5 bases). V was trimmed by 7 bases and J by 1 base, leaving 13 bases between them. The germline CDR1 and CDR2 sequences are LNHDA and SQIVND (reference sequence). This CDR3 is built from 14 residues. CDR3 bases: TGTGCCAGTAAGGGGACCGATCTTAACTATGGCTACACCTTC. Its translation is CASKGTDLNYGYTF.

This chain uses TRBV28 with TRBJ1-5; 7 bases align to TRBD1. This CDR3 has 16 amino acids. Per the germline V gene, CDR1 is MDHEN and CDR2 is SYDVKM. V trimming: 7 bases; J trimming: 3 bases; junction bases outside the gene matches: 12. The CDR3 sequence: CASNFPGTVVNQPQHF. The CDR3 DNA sequence: TGTGCCAGCAACTTTCCGGGGACAGTGGTCAATCAGCCCCAGCATTTT.

A single count supports this clone. The J gene is TRBJ2-5, the V gene TRBV27, with D possibly TRBD2 on 6 matching bases. Per germline, CDR1 MNHEY and CDR2 SMNVEV (reference sequence). The ends were cut back, 6 bases at V and 4 bases at J, with 21 bases in the middle. This CDR3 contains 16 residues. CDR3 in DNA: TGTGCCAGCAGCCCGTTCGGCGGGCGGAGGGGAGAGACCCAGTACTTC. Protein: CASSPFGGRRGETQYF.

This sequence joins TRBV21-1 and TRBJ2-1; the table's D gene call, TRBD2, was not cross checked with the DNA. TRBV21-1 is a pseudogene locus. The CDR3 contains 12 residues. This CDR3 reads CASSLHSGILFF. In nucleotides, the CDR3 is TGTGCCAGCAGCCTTCATAGCGGGATTCTGTTCTTC.